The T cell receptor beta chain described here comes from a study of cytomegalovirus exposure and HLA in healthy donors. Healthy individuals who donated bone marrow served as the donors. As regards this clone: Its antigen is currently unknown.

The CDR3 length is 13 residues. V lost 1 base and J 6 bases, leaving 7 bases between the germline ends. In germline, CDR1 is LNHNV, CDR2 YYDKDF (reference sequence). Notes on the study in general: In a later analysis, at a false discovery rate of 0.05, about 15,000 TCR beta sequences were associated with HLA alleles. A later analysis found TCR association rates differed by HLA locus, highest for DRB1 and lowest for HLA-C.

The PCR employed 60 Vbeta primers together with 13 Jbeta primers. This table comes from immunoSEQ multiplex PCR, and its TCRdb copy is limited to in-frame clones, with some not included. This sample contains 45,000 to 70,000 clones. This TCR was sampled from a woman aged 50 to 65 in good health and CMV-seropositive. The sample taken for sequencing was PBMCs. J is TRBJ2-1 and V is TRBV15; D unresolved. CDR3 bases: TGTGCCACCAGCAGAGGGCAGGTCAATGAGCAGTTCTTC. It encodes CATSRGQVNEQFF.